These 2 T cell receptor beta chains originate from one sample sequenced in a study of human thymus T cells. Using immunoSEQ multiplex PCR, the repertoire was profiled, and TCRdb retains in-frame clones only, with some absent. The table has 78,000 or so clones, around 96% seen once. Resections from corrective heart surgery provided thymus tissue. The sequencing sample was made of thymus tissue. Receptor source: a boy under three years old with a congenital heart defect but otherwise immunologically healthy.

This clone was detected only once. The chain has TRBV6-1 and TRBJ2-1; D unclear. The CDR3 has 14 residues. V was shortened by 11 bases and J by 0 bases, with 14 bases between the two germline ends. Germline assignment: CDR1 MNHNS and CDR2 SASEGT. Written as DNA, the CDR3 is TGTGCCCTTAAGACCCGAAACTCCTACAATGAGCAGTTCTTC. Protein product: CALKTRNSYNEQFF.

V is TRBV30 and J is TRBJ1-1; no definite D call. This CDR3 has 13 residues. Looked up from germline, CDR1 is GTSNPN and CDR2 is SVGIG (reference sequence). V lost 0 bases to trimming and J lost 3 bases, with 8 bases between them. The CDR3 loop reads CAWSVGWDTEAFF. The CDR3 DNA sequence: TGTGCCTGGAGTGTAGGGTGGGACACTGAAGCTTTCTTT.